A selection of T cell receptor beta chains follows, all from one sample in a study of PD-L1 blockade in urothelial cancer. Profiled with immunoSEQ multiplex PCR; TCRdb holds only in-frame clones, not every one. The table records approximately 93,000 clones, approximately 87% of them present only once. This specimen consisted of PBMCs, obtained around atezolizumab (anti-PD-L1) treatment. The receptors were sampled from a man in his 70s with urothelial cancer. The CDR3 runs from the conserved cysteine through the conserved F or W. D genes are given only for firm matches. Size is stated for part of the rows, as once, few or many counts, or as a class when the clone is expanded.

CDR3 | DNA | V | size | length | D | J
CASSPMWDRGETQYF | TGTGCCAGCAGCCCCATGTGGGACAGGGGGGAGACCCAGTACTTC | TRBV7-2 | . | 15 | TRBD1 | TRBJ2-5
CASTLSGQGGKLFF | TGTGCCAGCACCTTAAGTGGACAGGGTGGAAAACTGTTTTTT | TRBV27 | . | 14 | TRBD1 | TRBJ1-4
CASSPGQGRYEQYF | TGTGCCAGCAGCCCCGGACAGGGTCGGTACGAGCAGTACTTC | TRBV7-2 | . | 14 | TRBD1 | TRBJ2-7
CAISREYEQYF | TGTGCCATCAGTCGAGAATACGAGCAGTACTTC | TRBV10-3 | . | 11 | . | TRBJ2-7
CASRQAGASYTEAFF | TGTGCCAGCAGACAAGCGGGGGCGAGCTACACTGAAGCTTTCTTT | TRBV7-9 | . | 15 | . | TRBJ1-1
CASSLQGGLEAFF | TGTGCCAGCAGCTTACAAGGCGGCCTTGAAGCTTTCTTT | TRBV7-2 | few | 13 | . | TRBJ1-1
CASGTGSGTYEQYF | TGTGCCAGCGGGACAGGGAGCGGAACCTACGAGCAGTACTTC | TRBV21-1 | . | 14 | . | TRBJ2-7
CAISDAAAGNTEAFF | TGTGCCATCAGTGACGCCGCTGCAGGGAACACTGAAGCTTTCTTT | TRBV10-3 | once | 15 | . | TRBJ1-1
CASSSQANSQYF | TGTGCCAGCAGCTCCCAGGCTAATTCGCAGTATTTT | TRBV7-2 | . | 12 | . | TRBJ2-3
CASGTRGGNTDTQYF | TGTGCCAGCGGAACCCGGGGCGGGAACACAGATACGCAGTATTTT | TRBV28 | . | 15 | . | TRBJ2-3
CAWSVRGYNEQFF | TGTGCCTGGAGTGTTCGAGGTTACAATGAGCAGTTCTTC | TRBV30 | . | 13 | . | TRBJ2-1
CAWSARGELFF | TGTGCCTGGAGTGCCAGAGGGGAGCTGTTTTTT | TRBV30 | . | 11 | . | TRBJ2-2
CASSNRYGETQYF | TGTGCCAGTAGTAACAGGTACGGGGAGACCCAGTACTTC | TRBV19 | . | 13 | . | TRBJ2-5
CAWSPPKREGKVGELFF | TGTGCCTGGAGTCCGCCCAAGCGGGAGGGCAAGGTCGGGGAGCTGTTTTTT | TRBV30 | . | 17 | TRBD2 | TRBJ2-2
CASSSPIHTDTQYF | TGTGCCAGCAGCTCCCCCATACACACAGATACGCAGTATTTT | TRBV7-2 | . | 14 | . | TRBJ2-3
CASSSLGQAGNEQFF | TGTGCCAGCAGCTCACTCGGGCAGGCGGGCAATGAGCAGTTCTTC | TRBV7-6 | . | 15 | . | TRBJ2-1
CASSYRGRETQYF | TGTGCCAGCAGTTATAGGGGGAGAGAGACCCAGTACTTC | TRBV6-5 | once | 13 | . | TRBJ2-5
CASSSRTGGIYGYTF | TGTGCCAGCAGCTCCCGGACAGGGGGCATCTATGGCTACACCTTC | TRBV27 | . | 15 | TRBD1 | TRBJ1-2